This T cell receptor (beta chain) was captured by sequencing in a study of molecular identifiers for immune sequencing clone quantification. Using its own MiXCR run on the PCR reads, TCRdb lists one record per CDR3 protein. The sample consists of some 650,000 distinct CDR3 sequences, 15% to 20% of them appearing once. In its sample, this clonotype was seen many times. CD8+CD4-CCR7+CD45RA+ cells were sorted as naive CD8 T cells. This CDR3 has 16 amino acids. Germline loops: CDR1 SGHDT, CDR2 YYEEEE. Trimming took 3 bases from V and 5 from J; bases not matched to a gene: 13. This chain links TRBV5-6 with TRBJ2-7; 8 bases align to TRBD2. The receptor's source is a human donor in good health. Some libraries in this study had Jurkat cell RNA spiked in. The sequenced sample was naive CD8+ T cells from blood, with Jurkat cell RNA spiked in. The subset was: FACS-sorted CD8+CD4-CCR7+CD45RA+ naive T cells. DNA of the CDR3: TGTGCCAGCAGCTACCCACTAGCGGTCGATCCCGACGAGCAGTACTTC. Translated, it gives CASSYPLAVDPDEQYF.